The 26 T cell receptor beta chains listed next were all sequenced from one sample in a study of cytomegalovirus exposure and HLA in healthy donors. A multiplex PCR was run with 60 Vbeta primers and 13 Jbeta primers. Profiling relied on immunoSEQ multiplex PCR, and the TCRdb table lists in-frame clones only, not all of them. The table shows some 150,000 clones, with 76% occurring only once. The sample was PBMCs. The source of these receptors is a man aged 18 to 30 in good health and CMV-seronegative.

V is TRBV27 and J is TRBJ1-2; 8 nucleotides line up with TRBD1. Germline CDR1 reads MNHEY; CDR2 reads SMNVEV (reference sequence). The CDR3 extends over 16 amino acids. Germline trimming cut 5 bases from V and 3 bases from J; bases unmatched to any gene: 11. CDR3 in DNA: TGTGCCAGCAGTCCAAAGCCAGGGGGCGCGTACTATGGCTACACCTTC. It is translated as CASSPKPGGAYYGYTF.

This sequence joins TRBV18 and TRBJ2-2; D is uncertain. The CDR3 length is 14 residues. Germline CDR1 reads KGHSH; CDR2 reads LQKENI. Trimming took 3 bases from V and 7 from J, leaving 12 bases between them. This CDR3 is CASSPAERHGELFF. DNA for the CDR3: TGTGCCAGCTCACCCGCCGAGAGGCACGGGGAGCTGTTTTTT.

The rearrangement links TRBV7-2 to TRBJ1-4, with D unresolved. Trimming cost V 1 base and J 6 bases, with 6 bases left between them. CDR3 size: 13 residues. Per the germline V gene, CDR1 is SGHTA and CDR2 is FQGNSA. Written as DNA, the CDR3 is TGTGCCAGCAGCTTAGTTTTCGATGAAAAACTGTTTTTT. This encodes CASSLVFDEKLFF.

V is TRBV28 and J is TRBJ2-1, with D maybe TRBD1 (5 bases). V shed 3 bases and J shed 3 bases, with 12 bases lying between them. The germline V gene encodes CDR1 MDHEN and CDR2 SYDVKM. The CDR3 covers 15 residues. CDR3 DNA sequence: TGTGCCAGCAGTTTTTTCCAGGGTATCTACAATGAGCAGTTCTTC. Translation: CASSFFQGIYNEQFF.

By share, this clone counts as medium-sized. The rearrangement uses TRBV18 and TRBJ2-1; 8 bases line up with TRBD2. Germline V gene sequence: CDR1 KGHSH, CDR2 LQKENI. V lost 1 base and J lost 6; bases outside the gene matches: 11. The CDR3 is made up of 17 amino acids. The CDR3 DNA reads as TGTGCCAGCTCACCACTCGTTGGACTAGCAAAGGTCAATGAGCAGTTCTTC. Encoded protein: CASSPLVGLAKVNEQFF.

J is TRBJ2-1 and V is TRBV9; 7 nucleotides agree with TRBD2. Germline lookup yields CDR1 SGDLS and CDR2 YYNGEE. The V and J ends lost 3 bases and 4 bases, in that order; junction bases with no gene match: 13. This CDR3 is built from 17 residues. The CDR3 protein is CASSAPSGLVGYNEQFF. The CDR3 coding sequence is TGTGCCAGCAGCGCCCCGTCCGGACTAGTCGGGTACAATGAGCAGTTCTTC.

The J gene is TRBJ2-5, the V gene TRBV2; D is perhaps TRBD1 (5 bases). Matching the DNA end better, TRBJ2-7 makes the J call doubtful. This CDR3 is built from 14 residues. CDR1 and CDR2 from the germline V gene are SNHLY and FYNNEI. The CDR3 region has the DNA TGTGCCAGCAGCCGGTCAGGGTCTAGGTACGAGCAGTACTTC. Translated, it gives CASSRSGSRYEQYF.

The V gene is TRBV4-1, the J gene TRBJ2-5; no reliable D call. V was trimmed by 2 bases and J by 5 bases, leaving 15 bases between them. The CDR3 loop spans 15 amino acids. Germline CDR1 and CDR2: MGHRA and YSYEKL. CDR3 residues: CASSQTISIQETQYF. The DNA of the CDR3 is TGCGCCAGCAGCCAAACGATTTCGATTCAGGAGACCCAGTACTTC.

The chain links TRBV29-1 to TRBJ2-1, with 12 bases identical to TRBD2. Trimming cost V 1 base and J 7 bases; bases outside gene matches: 5. Germline lookup yields CDR1 SQVTM and CDR2 ANQGSEA. The CDR3 totals 15 residues. The CDR3 spells CSVEGASGGANEQFF. CDR3 DNA sequence: TGCAGCGTTGAAGGAGCTAGCGGGGGGGCGAATGAGCAGTTCTTC.

This rearrangement joins TRBV29-1 to TRBJ2-7, with 7 bases matching TRBD2. The V gene's germline CDR1 is SQVTM and CDR2 ANQGSEA. The CDR3 loop spans 13 amino acids. Unmatched junction bases numbered 15, after V lost 6 bases and J lost 10 bases. Here the CDR3 DNA reads TGCAGCGTGGAGGGGAGGGCCCCTACGGGCCAGTACTTC. This gives the protein CSVEGRAPTGQYF.

J is TRBJ1-4 and V is TRBV2, with 7 positions matching TRBD1. CDR3 length equals 15 residues. Unmatched junction bases numbered 14, after V lost 6 bases and J lost 10 bases. Germline V lookup: CDR1 SNHLY, CDR2 FYNNEI. Here the CDR3 reads CASRENTGEGRKLFF. The CDR3 DNA reads as TGTGCCAGCAGGGAAAATACAGGGGAAGGCAGAAAACTGTTTTTT. The variable domain in full, with the rest retrieved from reference TRBV2 and TRBJ1-4, is EPEVTQTPSHQVTQMGQEVILRCVPISNHLYFYWYRQILGQKVEFLVSFYNNEISEKSEIFDDQFSVERPDGSNFTLKIRSTKLEDSAMYFCASRENTGEGRKLFFGSGTQLSVL.

The chain employs TRBV30 and TRBJ1-2; no firm D call. Germline V CDR1 and CDR2: GTSNPN, SVGIG (reference sequence). The CDR3 spans 18 residues. Trimming left V 1 base short and J 0 bases short, with 21 bases between. The CDR3: CAWSDSLGEARANYGYTF. DNA for the CDR3: TGTGCCTGGAGTGACTCACTCGGGGAGGCGCGAGCTAACTATGGCTACACCTTC.

The chain uses TRBV18 and TRBJ2-1; the match to TRBD2 covers 11 bases. V shed 5 bases and J 5 bases; nucleotides not matched to a gene: 5. CDR3 length: 15 amino acids. Germline assignment: CDR1 KGHSH and CDR2 LQKENI. The CDR3 loop is CASSGASGRNNEQFF. Written as DNA, the CDR3 is TGTGCCAGCTCAGGGGCTAGCGGGAGGAACAATGAGCAGTTCTTC.

This sequence joins TRBV7-8 and TRBJ1-5; 12 nucleotides line up with TRBD1. V gave up 2 bases and J gave up 1 base; unmatched junction bases: 3. Germline-derived CDR1 and CDR2 are SGHVS and FQNEAQ. This CDR3 spans 17 amino acids. The CDR3 loop is CASSLPGQGASNQPQHF. As DNA, the CDR3 is TGTGCCAGCAGCTTACCGGGACAGGGGGCAAGCAATCAGCCCCAGCATTTT.

The chain uses TRBV19 and TRBJ1-4; D possibly corresponds to TRBD1 (5 bases). Germline V gene sequence: CDR1 LNHDA, CDR2 SQIVND (reference sequence). Trimming shortened V by 6 bases and J by 0 bases, and 11 bases separated the two germline ends. This CDR3 comprises 15 residues. The CDR3 sequence: CASSADSPTNEKLFF. The CDR3 nucleotides are TGTGCCAGTAGCGCCGACAGCCCAACTAATGAAAAACTGTTTTTT.

Remarks on this clone: Within the sample, other DNA sequences also encode this same CDR3. The chain's CDR3 is CASSLGLAGVNEQFF. CDR3 DNA: TGTGCCAGCAGTTTAGGGCTAGCGGGAGTCAATGAGCAGTTCTTC. This chain joins TRBV27 and TRBJ2-1; 10 bases fit TRBD2. Trimming took 2 bases from V and 6 from J; bases not matched to a gene: 4. The CDR3 covers 15 residues. Looked up from germline, CDR1 is MNHEY and CDR2 is SMNVEV (reference sequence).

A few counts support this clone. The chain recombines TRBV28 with TRBJ1-4; D is unclear. The CDR3 runs to 15 residues. Germline V gene sequence: CDR1 MDHEN, CDR2 SYDVKM. Between the trimmed V and J ends, which lost 7 bases and 0 bases, there was a span of 12 bases. For the CDR3, the DNA is TGTGCCAGCACCCCAGGATATGCAACTAATGAAAAACTGTTTTTT. This encodes CASTPGYATNEKLFF.

The V and J genes are TRBV7-9 and TRBJ2-1; 10 positions agree with TRBD1. CDR3 size: 16 residues. V shed 5 bases, J shed 5 bases, and the junction held 9 bases outside the gene matches. Germline assignment: CDR1 SEHNR and CDR2 FQNEAQ (reference sequence). CDR3 DNA: TGTGCCAGCAGCCTGTTACTAGGACAGGGGGACAATGAGCAGTTCTTC. Protein product: CASSLLLGQGDNEQFF.

This sequence joins TRBV28 and TRBJ2-3; TRBD2 aligns across 7 bases. The trim removed 3 bases at V and 2 bases at J, leaving 17 bases unmatched. This CDR3 is 19 amino acids long. Germline V gene sequence: CDR1 MDHEN, CDR2 SYDVKM. The CDR3 nucleotides read TGTGCCAGCAGTTTCTTAGGGTTCCGGGAGGCCTCCATCACAGATACGCAGTATTTT. The encoded protein is CASSFLGFREASITDTQYF.

This clone was recorded once. The rearrangement uses TRBV11-2 and TRBJ1-4; unclear D gene. The CDR3 extends over 16 amino acids. V dropped 0 bases and J dropped 0 bases, with 8 bases sitting between them. Per germline, CDR1 SGHAT and CDR2 FQNNGV. In nucleotides, the CDR3 is TGTGCCAGCAGCTTAGATGCGGCAGCAACTAATGAAAAACTGTTTTTT. Protein: CASSLDAAATNEKLFF.

V gene TRBV5-1 combines with J gene TRBJ2-1, with D unresolved. This CDR3 is 15 amino acids long. Trimming shortened V by 1 base and J by 3 bases, and 11 bases separated the two germline ends. Germline values: CDR1 SGHRS, CDR2 YFSETQ. The CDR3 reads CASSLYEENYNEQFF. The CDR3 bases are TGCGCCAGCAGCTTGTACGAGGAGAACTACAATGAGCAGTTCTTC.

The CDR3 DNA reads as TGTGCCAGCAGCTTGGGACTACAGGGTCCAGTTCCCCGTTTGTACTTC. Translated: CASSLGLQGPVPRLYF. The chain has TRBV7-9 and TRBJ2-7; possibly TRBD2 for D (7 bases). V gave up 3 bases and J gave up 12 bases, with 27 bases separating them. From germline, CDR1 is SEHNR and CDR2 FQNEAQ (reference sequence). This CDR3 has 16 amino acids.

The chain is built from TRBV7-3 and TRBJ2-1; 13 bases are shared with TRBD2. The CDR3 has 17 amino acids. Germline V gene sequence: CDR1 SGHTA, CDR2 FQGTGA. Losses at the gene ends were 5 bases for V and 2 bases for J; bases not matched to a gene: 6. CDR3: CASSGKGTSGAYNEQFF. DNA of the CDR3: TGTGCCAGCAGCGGGAAGGGGACTAGCGGGGCCTACAATGAGCAGTTCTTC. Full variable domain (missing parts from reference TRBV7-3 and TRBJ2-1): GAGVSQTPSNKVTEKGKYVELRCDPISGHTALYWYRQSLGQGPEFLIYFQGTGAADDSGLPNDRFFAVRPEGSVSTLKIQRTERGDSAVYLCASSGKGTSGAYNEQFFGPGTRLTVL.

This chain connects TRBV16 to TRBJ2-5; 9 bases agree with TRBD2. The CDR3 runs to 14 residues. The junction had 2 bases not matched to a gene; V was cut back by 5 bases and J by 1 base. From germline, CDR1 is KGHSY and CDR2 FQNENV. CDR3 DNA sequence: TGTGCCAGCAGCGCGGGGGGGATCCAAGAGACCCAGTACTTC. Protein sequence: CASSAGGIQETQYF.

The CDR3, as DNA: TGTGCCACCGACATGAACACTGAAGCTTTCTTT. Amino acids: CATDMNTEAFF. The chain couples TRBV28 to TRBJ1-1; D ambiguous. This CDR3 spans 11 amino acids. Trimming stripped 10 bases from V and 0 bases from J, with 6 bases between. Germline V CDR1 and CDR2: MDHEN, SYDVKM.

In this sample, this clone turned up once. This chain connects TRBV11-2 to TRBJ2-2; D uncertain. Germline CDR1 reads SGHAT; CDR2 reads FQNNGV. V dropped 5 bases and J dropped 13 bases, with 17 bases sitting between them. CDR3 length: 13 residues. DNA of the CDR3: TGTGCCAGCAGCCCGCGTACTCCCGGGTGGCTGTTTTTT. Translating it yields CASSPRTPGWLFF.